This is a list of T cell receptor beta chains from one sample in a study of post-analysis software for immune sequencing data. One entry per CDR3 protein results from TCRdb running MiXCR on the PCR reads. This table has roughly 670,000 distinct CDR3 sequences, around 60% appearing once. Material for sequencing was blood. These receptors were collected from a girl aged 2-10 years with multiple sclerosis. Both conserved end residues are part of each CDR3. The order of the fields is V gene, J gene, CDR3 protein.

v_gene: TRBV7-3; j_gene: TRBJ2-5; CDR3aa: CASSLIGGIPTETQYF
v_gene: TRBV20-1; j_gene: TRBJ2-7; CDR3aa: CSASHRARYEQYF
v_gene: TRBV5-1; j_gene: TRBJ1-6; CDR3aa: CASSDRGLGNSPLHF
v_gene: TRBV4-3; j_gene: TRBJ2-4; CDR3aa: CASSQERVPAKNIQYF
v_gene: TRBV7-2; j_gene: TRBJ2-1; CDR3aa: CASSQRLAGEVYEQFF
v_gene: TRBV14; j_gene: TRBJ2-3; CDR3aa: CASSQDFTVLTDTQYF
v_gene: TRBV6-2/TRBV6-3; j_gene: -; CDR3aa: CASSPATGFFYEQYF
v_gene: TRBV7-2; j_gene: TRBJ2-1; CDR3aa: CASSLFGTPGGEQFF
v_gene: TRBV5-1; j_gene: TRBJ2-6; CDR3aa: CASSLTGGISGANVLTF
v_gene: TRBV29-1; j_gene: TRBJ2-7; CDR3aa: CSGGTSGAYEQYF
v_gene: TRBV13; j_gene: TRBJ1-2; CDR3aa: CASSLGAGQGPYGYTF
v_gene: TRBV10-2; j_gene: TRBJ2-1; CDR3aa: CASSATSGGSYNEQFF
v_gene: TRBV28; j_gene: TRBJ1-2; CDR3aa: CASSTDGGLYGYTF
v_gene: TRBV5-5; j_gene: TRBJ2-7; CDR3aa: CASSPLYFYEQYF
v_gene: TRBV7-9; j_gene: TRBJ2-3; CDR3aa: CASSQAGGPRTDTQYF
v_gene: TRBV7-2; j_gene: TRBJ2-1; CDR3aa: CASSSLAGGQHYNEQFF
v_gene: TRBV6-1; j_gene: TRBJ2-1; CDR3aa: CASSRRTILSSYNEQFF
v_gene: TRBV20-1; j_gene: TRBJ2-1; CDR3aa: CSARDGEGQFF
v_gene: TRBV25-1; j_gene: TRBJ2-5; CDR3aa: CASSPLPGAQETQYF
v_gene: TRBV9; j_gene: TRBJ2-1; CDR3aa: CASSVTGMDFNEQFF
v_gene: TRBV2; j_gene: TRBJ2-4; CDR3aa: CASREMAIPQAKNIQYF
v_gene: TRBV20-1; j_gene: TRBJ2-5; CDR3aa: CSAREQGREQYF
v_gene: TRBV15; j_gene: TRBJ2-5; CDR3aa: CATSREGLAGETQYF
v_gene: TRBV11-2; j_gene: TRBJ1-1; CDR3aa: CASSLSGGITEAFF
v_gene: TRBV7-9; j_gene: TRBJ2-1; CDR3aa: CASSNPGRGYEQFF
v_gene: TRBV7-2; j_gene: TRBJ1-2; CDR3aa: CASSRDGTTVDGYTF
v_gene: TRBV6-6; j_gene: TRBJ2-5; CDR3aa: CASGPYHQETQYF